This TCR beta chain was identified in a study of blood T cell repertoires in COVID-19. Overall study context: From T cells, B-cell-depleted T cells, or PBMCs came the material, which was cDNA or gDNA.

The protocol was immunoSEQ multiplex PCR, while the TCRdb copy is restricted to in-frame clones and leaves out a portion. This table holds fewer than 130,000 clones, around 89% found once. CDR1 is DFQATT and CDR2 is SNEGSKA in the germline V gene (reference sequence). V was trimmed by 3 bases and J by 4 bases, leaving 12 bases between them. The CDR3 contains 13 residues. This receptor was taken from a woman at least 80 years old with acute or convalescent COVID-19. J is TRBJ1-1 and V is TRBV20-1; possibly TRBD1 for D (6 bases). Specimen: peripheral blood. This chain's CDR3 is CSASKAGATEAFF. CDR3 DNA sequence: TGCAGTGCTAGTAAGGCAGGGGCCACTGAAGCTTTCTTT.